This entry lists 12 T cell receptor beta chains sequenced from one sample in a study of OX40 agonist ivuxolimab in advanced cancers. This table comes from immunoSEQ multiplex PCR, and its TCRdb copy is limited to in-frame clones, with some not included. This table has about 50,000 clones, 82% appearing once. Source: CD4+ or CD8+ T cells sorted from blood, taken in a trial of the OX40 agonist ivuxolimab. These receptors were taken from an adult with an advanced solid tumor such as melanoma, head and neck, liver or kidney cancer.

The chain uses TRBV7-8 and TRBJ1-1; possibly TRBD1 for D (6 bases). Trimming stripped 2 bases from V and 5 bases from J, with 18 bases between. The CDR3 is 16 residues long. CDR1 is SGHVS and CDR2 is FQNEAQ in the germline V gene. CDR3 in amino acids: CASSLNRVTGGTEAFF. CDR3 coding DNA: TGTGCCAGCAGCTTAAATAGGGTGACAGGAGGGACTGAAGCTTTCTTT.

The rearrangement joins TRBV9 to TRBJ2-7; D gene ambiguous. Germline V gene lookup returns CDR1 SGDLS and CDR2 YYNGEE. Trimming stripped 4 bases from V and 4 bases from J, with 18 bases between. CDR3 size: 15 residues. In nucleotides, the CDR3 is TGTGCCAGCAGCCCTCGTGGTTCCCTCCAGTACGAGCAGTACTTC. Translation: CASSPRGSLQYEQYF.

CDR3 sequence reads: CARSRLFPTDTQYF. The CDR3 region has the DNA TGTGCCAGATCCAGACTTTTCCCCACAGATACGCAGTATTTT. The J gene is TRBJ2-3, the V gene TRBV2; D uncertain. This CDR3 has 14 amino acids. Germline values: CDR1 SNHLY, CDR2 FYNNEI. V was clipped by 9 bases and J by 2 bases, with 15 bases between them.

This sequence joins TRBV14 and TRBJ2-1; either TRBD1 or TRBD2 may fit D (5 bases each). The CDR3 has 16 residues. V lost 0 bases and J lost 7, with 16 bases in between. Germline CDR1 is SGHDN and CDR2 is FVKESK. CDR3 protein: CASSQDPTGLWNEQFF. In DNA form, the CDR3 reads TGTGCCAGCAGCCAAGATCCTACAGGACTCTGGAATGAGCAGTTCTTC.

This chain connects TRBV11-3 to TRBJ2-3; 14 bases line up with TRBD2. This CDR3 comprises 16 residues. The germline V gene encodes CDR1 SGHNT and CDR2 YENEEA. V dropped 5 bases and J dropped 4; count of bases not matched to a gene: 5. The chain's CDR3 is CASSPGTSGRSDTQYF. CDR3 nucleotide sequence: TGTGCCAGCAGCCCCGGGACTAGCGGGAGATCAGATACGCAGTATTTT. Combining the CDR3 with reference TRBV11-3 and TRBJ2-3 gives the whole variable domain EAGVVQSPRYKIIEKKQPVAFWCNPISGHNTLYWYLQNLGQGPELLIRYENEEAVDDSQLPKDRFSAERLKGVDSTLKIQPAELGDSAVYLCASSPGTSGRSDTQYFGPGTRLTVL.

A word on this clone: Mismatch with germline at one junction end may stem from a read error. The V and J genes are TRBV7-7 and TRBJ2-5; no clear D. This CDR3 has 13 residues. Germline lookup yields CDR1 SSHAT and CDR2 FNYEAQ (reference sequence). The CDR3 nucleotides are TGTGCTAGCAGCTTGGGCCGCCAAGAGACCCAGTACTTC. It codes for CASSLGRQETQYF.

The rearrangement links TRBV29-1 to TRBJ2-7; the match to TRBD1 covers 11 bases. V lost 7 bases to trimming and J lost 4 bases; unmatched junction nucleotides: 3. Germline-derived CDR1 and CDR2 are SQVTM and ANQGSEA. This CDR3 spans 12 amino acids. The DNA of the CDR3 is TGCAGCGCCGGGGACAGGGGGTACGAGCAGTACTTC. The encoded protein is CSAGDRGYEQYF.

The gene calls are TRBV6-5 and TRBJ1-6, with D possibly TRBD1 on 6 matching bases. Deletions cut 6 bases from V and 10 bases from J, with 13 bases between. CDR1 MNHEY and CDR2 SVGAGI come from the germline V gene. CDR3 size: 13 residues. The CDR3 DNA sequence: TGTGCCAGCAGCCACAGGGAAAGCTCACCCCTCCACTTT. Translation gives CASSHRESSPLHF.

This clone is labeled as medium-sized (0.01 to 0.1%). The rearrangement uses TRBV2 and TRBJ1-2; possibly TRBD1 for D (6 bases). V lost 3 bases to trimming and J lost 4 bases, with 9 bases between them. The CDR3 extends over 13 amino acids. Germline assignment: CDR1 SNHLY and CDR2 FYNNEI. The CDR3 sequence: CASSDRGIYGYTF. The CDR3 DNA follows: TGTGCCAGCAGTGACAGGGGAATCTATGGCTACACCTTC.

The rearrangement uses TRBV6-5 and TRBJ2-2, with 7 bases that match TRBD1. The CDR3 loop spans 14 amino acids. V lost 8 bases to trimming and J lost 1 base; unmatched junction nucleotides: 4. Germline loops: CDR1 MNHEY, CDR2 SVGAGI. The CDR3 spells CASRDRVNTGELFF. CDR3 nucleotide sequence: TGTGCCAGCCGGGACAGAGTGAACACCGGGGAGCTGTTTTTT.

This clone occurred a few times. V and J are TRBV5-4 and TRBJ1-4; TRBD1 might be the D (5 bases). The germline CDR1 and CDR2 sequences are SGHNT and YYREEE (reference sequence). The germline V and J ends were trimmed by 4 bases and 4 bases, with 14 bases remaining between them. The CDR3 runs to 15 residues. This CDR3 is CASSTDGGLNEKLFF. For the CDR3, the DNA is TGTGCCAGCAGCACGGACGGGGGTCTTAATGAAAAACTGTTTTTT.

The chain joins TRBV4-2 to TRBJ2-7, with TRBD2 matching over 7 bases. V lost 0 bases to trimming and J lost 3 bases; unmatched junction nucleotides: 17. From germline, CDR1 is LGHNA and CDR2 YNFKEQ. The CDR3 has 19 residues. Here the CDR3 DNA reads TGTGCCAGCAGCCAAGATCTTGTAGCGGGCAGCGGGTTTCTCTACGAGCAGTACTTC. Translated: CASSQDLVAGSGFLYEQYF.